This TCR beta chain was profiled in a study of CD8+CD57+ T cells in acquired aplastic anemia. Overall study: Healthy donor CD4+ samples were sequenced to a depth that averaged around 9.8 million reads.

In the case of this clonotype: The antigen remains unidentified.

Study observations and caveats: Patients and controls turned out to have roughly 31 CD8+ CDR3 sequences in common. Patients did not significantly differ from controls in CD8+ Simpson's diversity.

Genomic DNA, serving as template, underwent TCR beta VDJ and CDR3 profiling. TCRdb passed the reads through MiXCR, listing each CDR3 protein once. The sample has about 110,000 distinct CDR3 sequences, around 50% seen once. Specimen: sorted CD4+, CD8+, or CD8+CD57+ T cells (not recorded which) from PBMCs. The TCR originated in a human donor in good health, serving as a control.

CDR3 DNA: TGTGCCACCAGTGATTCACAGGGCACTAACTATGGCTACACCTTC. Translating gives CATSDSQGTNYGYTF. The chain couples TRBV24-1 to TRBJ1-2, with D tentatively TRBD1 (6 bases). The germline V gene encodes CDR1 KGHDR and CDR2 SFDVKD. Between the trimmed V and J ends, which lost 2 bases and 0 bases, there was a span of 9 bases. The CDR3 has 15 amino acids.